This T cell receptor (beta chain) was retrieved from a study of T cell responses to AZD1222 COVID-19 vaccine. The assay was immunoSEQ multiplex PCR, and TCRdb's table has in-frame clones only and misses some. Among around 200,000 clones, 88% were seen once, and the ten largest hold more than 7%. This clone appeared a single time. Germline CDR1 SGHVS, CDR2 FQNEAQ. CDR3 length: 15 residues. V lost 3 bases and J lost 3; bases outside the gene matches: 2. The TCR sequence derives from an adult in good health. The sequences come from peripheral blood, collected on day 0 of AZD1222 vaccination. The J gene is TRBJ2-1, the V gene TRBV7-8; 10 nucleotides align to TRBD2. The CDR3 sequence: CASSFQRGGYNEQFF. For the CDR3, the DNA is TGTGCCAGCAGCTTCCAGCGGGGGGGCTACAATGAGCAGTTCTTC. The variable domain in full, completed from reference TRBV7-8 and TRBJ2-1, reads GAGVSQSPRYKVAKRGQDVALRCDPISGHVSLFWYQQALGQGPEFLTYFQNEAQLDKSGLPSDRFFAERPEGSVSTLKIQRTQQEDSAVYLCASSFQRGGYNEQFFGPGTRLTVL.